A selection of T cell receptor beta chains follows, all from one sample in a study of cytomegalovirus exposure and HLA in healthy donors. The repertoire was sequenced with immunoSEQ multiplex PCR; TCRdb's copy has only in-frame clones and lacks some. The table shows some 170,000 clones, with roughly 87% occurring only once. The sample comprised PBMCs. These receptors all come from a man between 50 and 59 years old in good health and CMV-seropositive. Each CDR3 is given with its conserved first and last residue. The D gene is left open where the match is weak. Size values are once, few and many counts, or a class for expanded clones, and some rows have none.

v_call: TRBV29-1
d_call: TRBD2
j_call: TRBJ2-2
cdr3_length: 15
clone_size: NA
cdr3_nt: TGCAGCGTTGAACTGACTAGCGGGAGAACCGGGGAGCTGTTTTTT
cdr3_aa: CSVELTSGRTGELFF

v_call: TRBV5-1
d_call: NA
j_call: TRBJ2-1
cdr3_length: 15
clone_size: NA
cdr3_nt: TGCGCCAGCAGCTTTCTGGGAGACTCCTACAATGAGCAGTTCTTC
cdr3_aa: CASSFLGDSYNEQFF

v_call: TRBV6-5
d_call: NA
j_call: TRBJ1-2
cdr3_length: 15
clone_size: NA
cdr3_nt: TGTGCCAGCAGTTACGGCAGGGAAGGAATCTATGGCTACACCTTC
cdr3_aa: CASSYGREGIYGYTF

v_call: TRBV6-5
d_call: NA
j_call: TRBJ2-6
cdr3_length: 16
clone_size: NA
cdr3_nt: TGTGCCAGCAGTTACGGACACAGCTCTGGGGCCAACGTCCTGACTTTC
cdr3_aa: CASSYGHSSGANVLTF

v_call: TRBV27
d_call: NA
j_call: TRBJ1-6
cdr3_length: 14
clone_size: once
cdr3_nt: TGTGCCAGCAGTCCCAGCAGGGTTGACTCACCCCTCCACTTT
cdr3_aa: CASSPSRVDSPLHF

v_call: TRBV27
d_call: NA
j_call: TRBJ2-7
cdr3_length: 14
clone_size: NA
cdr3_nt: TGTGCCAGCAGGCTCGACAGGCCCTCCTACGAGCAGTACTTC
cdr3_aa: CASRLDRPSYEQYF

v_call: TRBV7-3
d_call: TRBD2
j_call: TRBJ2-5
cdr3_length: 15
clone_size: NA
cdr3_nt: TGTGCCAGCAGCCAAAAAGCGGGGGGAGGTGAGACCCAGTACTTC
cdr3_aa: CASSQKAGGGETQYF

v_call: TRBV5-1
d_call: TRBD1
j_call: TRBJ1-3
cdr3_length: 19
clone_size: NA
cdr3_nt: TGCGCCAGCAGCTTGGGAAGTTCCGGGACAGCGCTCTCTGGAAACACCATATATTTT
cdr3_aa: CASSLGSSGTALSGNTIYF

v_call: TRBV7-9
d_call: NA
j_call: TRBJ1-2
cdr3_length: 18
clone_size: NA
cdr3_nt: TGTTCCAGCAGCTTGAGTTTGTCCCAGGCACACTTGGACTATGGCTACACCTTC
cdr3_aa: CSSSLSLSQAHLDYGYTF

v_call: TRBV4-2
d_call: NA
j_call: TRBJ1-3
cdr3_length: 18
clone_size: once
cdr3_nt: TGTGCCAGCAGCCAAGTTGGGGGGGCGGGGACGTTAGGAAACACCATATATTTT
cdr3_aa: CASSQVGGAGTLGNTIYF

v_call: TRBV29-1
d_call: TRBD2
j_call: TRBJ2-7
cdr3_length: 15
clone_size: NA
cdr3_nt: TGCAGCGTTGAATGGGTTAGCGGGGATACCTACGAGCAGTACTTC
cdr3_aa: CSVEWVSGDTYEQYF

v_call: TRBV7-6
d_call: TRBD1
j_call: TRBJ2-7
cdr3_length: 14
clone_size: NA
cdr3_nt: TGTGCCAGCAGCCGCCGGGACAGGGGGGACGAGCAGTACTTC
cdr3_aa: CASSRRDRGDEQYF

v_call: TRBV4-2
d_call: TRBD2
j_call: TRBJ2-7
cdr3_length: 17
clone_size: NA
cdr3_nt: TGTGCCAGCAGCCAGGAGCTAGCGGGACTGAGCTCCTACGAGCAGTACTTC
cdr3_aa: CASSQELAGLSSYEQYF

v_call: TRBV7-2
d_call: NA
j_call: TRBJ1-3
cdr3_length: 12
clone_size: NA
cdr3_nt: TGTGCCAGCAGCTTAGATGTAGGGGCCATATATTTT
cdr3_aa: CASSLDVGAIYF

v_call: TRBV13
d_call: TRBD1
j_call: TRBJ1-6
cdr3_length: 16
clone_size: NA
cdr3_nt: TGTGCCAGCAGCGAGCAGGGACAGGGGGGAAATTCACCCCTCCACTTT
cdr3_aa: CASSEQGQGGNSPLHF

v_call: TRBV7-9
d_call: NA
j_call: TRBJ1-4
cdr3_length: 14
clone_size: NA
cdr3_nt: TGTTCCAGCAGCTTTTATGCAACTAATGAAAAACTGTTTTTT
cdr3_aa: CSSSFYATNEKLFF

v_call: TRBV28
d_call: NA
j_call: TRBJ2-3
cdr3_length: 14
clone_size: NA
cdr3_nt: TGTGCCAGCAGTTTACGGCGGCCCACAGATACGCAGTATTTT
cdr3_aa: CASSLRRPTDTQYF

v_call: TRBV7-9
d_call: NA
j_call: TRBJ2-3
cdr3_length: 17
clone_size: NA
cdr3_nt: TGTGCCAGCAGCACCGATCGGGAGTCCCGGCCGGCAGATACGCAGTATTTT
cdr3_aa: CASSTDRESRPADTQYF

v_call: TRBV5-6
d_call: NA
j_call: TRBJ2-1
cdr3_length: 14
clone_size: NA
cdr3_nt: TGTGCCAGCGCTTCAGGGGTCCTCTACAATGAGCAGTTCTTC
cdr3_aa: CASASGVLYNEQFF

v_call: TRBV28
d_call: TRBD1
j_call: TRBJ2-7
cdr3_length: 14
clone_size: NA
cdr3_nt: TGTGCCAGCAGTTTAGCAGGGGGCGTTTGGGAGCAGTACTTC
cdr3_aa: CASSLAGGVWEQYF

v_call: TRBV10-3
d_call: TRBD1
j_call: TRBJ1-2
cdr3_length: 13
clone_size: NA
cdr3_nt: TGTGCCATCAGCCCACAGGGGACCGATGGCTACACCTTC
cdr3_aa: CAISPQGTDGYTF

v_call: TRBV10-3
d_call: TRBD1
j_call: TRBJ2-2
cdr3_length: 16
clone_size: NA
cdr3_nt: TGTGCCATCAGTGAGGGGGACAGGGACAACACCGGGGAGCTGTTTTTT
cdr3_aa: CAISEGDRDNTGELFF

v_call: TRBV27
d_call: TRBD2
j_call: TRBJ2-2
cdr3_length: 17
clone_size: once
cdr3_nt: TGTGCCAGCAGTTCTCACTGGACTAGCGGGGGTTCCGGGGAGCTGTTTTTT
cdr3_aa: CASSSHWTSGGSGELFF

v_call: TRBV11-3
d_call: TRBD1
j_call: TRBJ2-5
cdr3_length: 15
clone_size: NA
cdr3_nt: TGTGCCAGCAGCTTTACAGGGGGCGCTGAGGAGACCCAGTACTTC
cdr3_aa: CASSFTGGAEETQYF

v_call: TRBV4-1
d_call: TRBD1
j_call: TRBJ1-1
cdr3_length: 14
clone_size: few
cdr3_nt: TGCGCCAGCAGCCAGACAGGGTCGAGCACTGAAGCTTTCTTT
cdr3_aa: CASSQTGSSTEAFF

v_call: TRBV7-2
d_call: NA
j_call: TRBJ2-2
cdr3_length: 16
clone_size: NA
cdr3_nt: TGTGCCAGCAGCTTAGGCAGGGGACCGAACACCGGGGAGCTGTTTTTT
cdr3_aa: CASSLGRGPNTGELFF

v_call: TRBV7-9
d_call: NA
j_call: TRBJ2-1
cdr3_length: 13
clone_size: NA
cdr3_nt: TGTGCCAGCAGCTTGGGCCTGTCGGGAGAGCAGTTCTTC
cdr3_aa: CASSLGLSGEQFF

v_call: TRBV11-3
d_call: NA
j_call: TRBJ1-1
cdr3_length: 13
clone_size: NA
cdr3_nt: TGTGCCAGCAGCGAAAACAGGGTAACTGAAGCTTTCTTT
cdr3_aa: CASSENRVTEAFF

v_call: TRBV21-1
d_call: NA
j_call: TRBJ2-2
cdr3_length: 16
clone_size: NA
cdr3_nt: TGTGCCCCAGGTGCCCCATTACACGAGAACACCGGGGAGCTGTTTTTT
cdr3_aa: CAPGAPLHENTGELFF

v_call: TRBV28
d_call: NA
j_call: TRBJ1-6
cdr3_length: 13
clone_size: NA
cdr3_nt: TGTGCCAGCAGTTTCCTCCAGAATTCACCCCTCCACTTT
cdr3_aa: CASSFLQNSPLHF

v_call: TRBV6-5
d_call: TRBD1
j_call: TRBJ2-7
cdr3_length: 14
clone_size: NA
cdr3_nt: TGTGCCAGCAGACTGGACAGGGGCACCGGCGAGCAGTACTTC
cdr3_aa: CASRLDRGTGEQYF

v_call: TRBV5-8
d_call: NA
j_call: TRBJ1-3
cdr3_length: 14
clone_size: NA
cdr3_nt: TGTGCCAGCAGCAAGGACAGAGGGGGAAACACCATATATTTT
cdr3_aa: CASSKDRGGNTIYF

v_call: TRBV7-9
d_call: TRBD1
j_call: TRBJ1-2
cdr3_length: 16
clone_size: NA
cdr3_nt: TGTGCCAGCAGCTTATACCGGGACAGACATACCTATGGCTACACCTTC
cdr3_aa: CASSLYRDRHTYGYTF

v_call: TRBV5-1
d_call: TRBD2
j_call: TRBJ2-1
cdr3_length: 15
clone_size: NA
cdr3_nt: TGCGCCAGCAGCCTGGGCGGGACTAACTACAATGAGCAGTTCTTC
cdr3_aa: CASSLGGTNYNEQFF

v_call: TRBV2
d_call: TRBD1
j_call: TRBJ1-3
cdr3_length: 14
clone_size: NA
cdr3_nt: TGTGCCAGCAGGCTGGACAGGGCTGGAAACACCATATATTTT
cdr3_aa: CASRLDRAGNTIYF

v_call: TRBV5-1
d_call: TRBD2
j_call: TRBJ2-1
cdr3_length: 16
clone_size: NA
cdr3_nt: TGCGCCAGCAGCTTGGCCCTGACTAGCGGGGGGGATGAGCAGTTCTTC
cdr3_aa: CASSLALTSGGDEQFF

v_call: TRBV7-6
d_call: NA
j_call: TRBJ1-5
cdr3_length: 14
clone_size: NA
cdr3_nt: TGTGCCAGCAGCTTAGGCACAGAGAGTGGCCCCCAGCATTTT
cdr3_aa: CASSLGTESGPQHF

v_call: TRBV6-1
d_call: TRBD1
j_call: TRBJ2-2
cdr3_length: 15
clone_size: NA
cdr3_nt: TGTGCCAGCGGCCTGGGACAGGACTTCACCGGGGAGCTGTTTTTT
cdr3_aa: CASGLGQDFTGELFF

v_call: TRBV7-2
d_call: NA
j_call: TRBJ2-1
cdr3_length: 15
clone_size: NA
cdr3_nt: TGTGCCAGCAGCTTAGGTGGCAGGGTAGGCAATGAGCAGTTCTTC
cdr3_aa: CASSLGGRVGNEQFF